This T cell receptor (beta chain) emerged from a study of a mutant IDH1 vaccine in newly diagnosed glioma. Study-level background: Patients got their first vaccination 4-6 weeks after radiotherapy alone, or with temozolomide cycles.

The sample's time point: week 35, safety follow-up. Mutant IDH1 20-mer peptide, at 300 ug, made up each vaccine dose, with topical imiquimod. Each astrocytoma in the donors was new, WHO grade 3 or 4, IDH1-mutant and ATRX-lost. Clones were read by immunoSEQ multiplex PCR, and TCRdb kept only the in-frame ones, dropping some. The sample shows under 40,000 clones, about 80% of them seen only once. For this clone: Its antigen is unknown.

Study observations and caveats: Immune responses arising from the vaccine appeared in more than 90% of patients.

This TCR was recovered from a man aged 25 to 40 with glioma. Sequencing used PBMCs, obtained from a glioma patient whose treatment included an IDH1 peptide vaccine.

The CDR3 spells CSATGEGLHTF. CDR3 coding DNA: TGCAGTGCTACGGGTGAGGGCCTACACACCTTC. The chain has TRBV20-1 and TRBJ1-2; no clear D gene. The CDR3 is made up of 11 amino acids. CDR1 and CDR2 from the germline V gene are DFQATT and SNEGSKA (reference sequence). Trimming removed 4 bases at V and 12 bases at J, with 15 bases between.